Shown below are 12 T cell receptor beta chains from a single sample sequenced in a study of a mutant IDH1 vaccine in newly diagnosed glioma. No antigen has been assigned to these receptors. Documented time point: week 47, end of study. What each vaccine dose contained was 300 ug of mutant IDH1 20-mer peptide, accompanied by topical imiquimod. Data came from immunoSEQ multiplex PCR; TCRdb stores just in-frame clones and leaves some out. The repertoire has 90,000 to 100,000 clones, 89% of them found once; the top ten carry roughly 0.81%. Sequenced material: PBMCs, taken from a glioma patient whose treatment included an IDH1 peptide vaccine. These receptors were taken from a woman in her forties or fifties with glioma.

This clone has only one observation. The chain recombines TRBV11-2 with TRBJ2-7; no reliable D call. V lost 0 bases, J lost 0 bases, and 6 bases lay in between. This CDR3 is 14 amino acids long. Germline V gene data show CDR1 as SGHAT and CDR2 as FQNNGV. The CDR3 nucleotides are TGTGCCAGCAGCTTAGATCGGGTCTCCTACGAGCAGTACTTC. Amino acid sequence: CASSLDRVSYEQYF.

This sequence joins TRBV6-1 and TRBJ2-5; no firm D call. The CDR3 is made up of 14 amino acids. Trimming took off 1 base at V and 5 bases at J, with 11 bases between the two ends. CDR1 and CDR2 (germline): MNHNS, SASEGT. The CDR3: CASSEGSVGETQYF. The CDR3 nucleotides read TGTGCCAGCAGTGAAGGGTCCGTTGGCGAGACCCAGTACTTC.

The chain employs TRBV14 and TRBJ2-1; TRBD2 is a possible D gene (7 bases). Germline CDR1 is SGHDN and CDR2 is FVKESK. The CDR3 consists of 20 residues. Between the trimmed V and J ends, which lost 0 bases and 2 bases, there was a span of 23 bases. The CDR3 nucleotides read TGTGCCAGCAGCCAAGACCCTCGGGGGCTGGCTAGCGGTCCCTACAATGAGCAGTTCTTC. This gives the protein CASSQDPRGLASGPYNEQFF.

The chain is built from TRBV6-5 and TRBJ2-1; 14 nucleotides align to TRBD2. From germline, CDR1 is MNHEY and CDR2 SVGAGI. The CDR3 runs to 15 residues. The V gene end was trimmed by 4 bases and the J gene end by 9 bases; junction bases not matched to a gene: 5. In nucleotides, the CDR3 is TGTGCCAGCAGTTTCGGACTAGCGGGAGGTCTTGAGCAGTTCTTC. It translates to CASSFGLAGGLEQFF.

The chain has TRBV5-4 and TRBJ2-7; 11 nucleotides align to TRBD2. V shed 0 bases, J shed 3 bases, and the junction held 2 bases outside the gene matches. In germline, CDR1 is SGHNT, CDR2 YYREEE (reference sequence). The CDR3 runs 15 residues. CDR3 nucleotides: TGTGCCAGCAGCTTGGCTAGCGGGAGGAACTACGAGCAGTACTTC. It encodes CASSLASGRNYEQYF.

This clone has more than one count but fewer than ten. The chain recombines TRBV29-1 with TRBJ2-5, with TRBD1 as a possible D gene (5 bases). There are 12 residues in the CDR3. Trimming stripped 4 bases from V and 4 bases from J, with 10 bases between. CDR1 and CDR2 from the germline V gene are SQVTM and ANQGSEA. CDR3 sequence reads: CSVAGFTETQYF. The CDR3 DNA reads as TGCAGCGTTGCAGGGTTCACAGAGACCCAGTACTTC.

V gene TRBV5-1 combines with J gene TRBJ2-1; the D is unclear. CDR3 length: 16 amino acids. CDR1 is SGHRS and CDR2 is YFSETQ in the germline V gene. V was pared by 0 bases and J by 1 base, with 11 bases between. This CDR3 is CASSLATLPSYNEQFF. The CDR3 nucleotides read TGCGCCAGCAGCTTGGCAACGCTACCGTCCTACAATGAGCAGTTCTTC.

This chain uses TRBV18 with TRBJ1-6; D is unclear. The CDR3 extends over 15 amino acids. Germline V gene sequence: CDR1 KGHSH, CDR2 LQKENI. Trimming shortened V by 6 bases and J by 8 bases, and 17 bases separated the two germline ends. The CDR3 here is CASSPHNTPDSPLHF. DNA of the CDR3: TGTGCCAGCTCGCCGCATAACACTCCTGATTCACCCCTCCACTTT.

This clone was seen only once. The genes are TRBV19 and TRBJ2-3, with 7 bases matching TRBD2. This CDR3 is 16 amino acids long. The germline gives CDR1 LNHDA, CDR2 SQIVND (reference sequence). Germline trimming cut 5 bases from V and 5 bases from J; bases unmatched to any gene: 13. The CDR3 DNA follows: TGTGCCAGTAGTCCCCGGGAAGCGGGAAGGCTAGATACGCAGTATTTT. Its translation: CASSPREAGRLDTQYF.

The V call is TRBV10-3, the J call TRBJ2-7, with D tentatively TRBD1 or TRBD2 (7 bases each). The length of the CDR3 is 14 residues. Trimming stripped 3 bases from V and 4 bases from J, with 13 bases between. Germline lookup yields CDR1 ENHRY and CDR2 SYGVKD. The CDR3 nucleotides read TGTGCCATCAGTGACCAGGGGGGGGTATACGAGCAGTACTTC. Its protein product is CAISDQGGVYEQYF.

The chain has TRBV28 and TRBJ2-7, with 7 bases matching TRBD1. This CDR3 comprises 14 residues. J lost 4 bases, V lost 4 bases, and 7 bases had no gene match. Germline loops: CDR1 MDHEN, CDR2 SYDVKM. The CDR3 region has the DNA TGTGCCAGCAGTTACCAGACAGGGTTTTACGAGCAGTACTTC. Amino acid sequence: CASSYQTGFYEQYF.

The CDR3 sequence: CASSPTSFQGSYNEQFF. The CDR3 coding sequence is TGTGCCAGCTCACCGACCTCGTTTCAGGGATCTTACAATGAGCAGTTCTTC. The V call is TRBV18, the J call TRBJ2-1, with a tentative D call TRBD1 (5 bases). Trimming removed 3 bases at V and 4 bases at J, with 19 bases between. The CDR3 extends over 17 amino acids. Germline CDR1 reads KGHSH; CDR2 reads LQKENI.